These 5 T cell receptor beta chains share one sample of origin, sequenced in a study of blood T cells in healthy people across ages. Combining a sample-barcoded 5' primer with a J-beta primer mix, a second PCR ran for 7 to 11 cycles. One entry per CDR3 protein results from TCRdb running MiXCR on the 5' RACE reads. The sample records about 1.4 million distinct CDR3 sequences, approximately 59% being singletons. Input material: blood. The origin of the receptors is a man between 18 and 35 years old in good health.

V usage is TRBV4-1 and J usage is TRBJ2-3, with 15 bases fitting TRBD2. Germline CDR1 and CDR2: MGHRA and YSYEKL. This CDR3 is 18 amino acids long. V lost 0 bases, J lost 3 bases, and 4 bases stayed unmatched. In nucleotides, the CDR3 is TGCGCCAGCAGCCAAGATACAGGACTAGCGGGGGGGACAGATACGCAGTATTTT. It is translated as CASSQDTGLAGGTDTQYF.

This clonotype was seen only once. The chain is built from TRBV20-1 and TRBJ2-4; possible D gene TRBD1, 6 bases. The DNA matches TRBJ2-7 better at its end, which makes the J call doubtful. This CDR3 is 16 amino acids long. CDR1 DFQATT and CDR2 SNEGSKA come from the germline V gene (reference sequence). The CDR3 loop is CSARDRGQGLLYEQYF. CDR3 DNA: TGCAGTGCTAGAGATAGGGGCCAGGGGCTCCTCTACGAGCAGTACTTC.

There are a few counts of this clonotype. The chain has TRBV29-1 and TRBJ2-5; D possibly corresponds to TRBD1 (6 bases). The length of the CDR3 is 14 residues. Trimming took 4 bases from V and 7 from J, leaving 19 bases between them. Per the germline V gene, CDR1 is SQVTM and CDR2 is ANQGSEA. CDR3 sequence: CSVVPGAKLGTQYF. The CDR3 DNA sequence: TGCAGCGTTGTCCCAGGGGCCAAATTAGGGACCCAGTACTTC. The whole variable domain, remainder taken from reference TRBV29-1 and TRBJ2-5, is SAVISQKPSRDICQRGTSLTIQCQVDSQVTMMFWYRQQPGQSLTLIATANQGSEATYESGFVIDKFPISRPNLTFSTLTVSNMSPEDSSIYLCSVVPGAKLGTQYFGPGTRLLVL.

The V gene is TRBV4-2, the J gene TRBJ2-1; 8 bases agree with TRBD1. The CDR3 has 15 amino acids. Trimming removed 2 bases from V and 5 bases from J; junction bases left unmatched: 5. Germline V CDR1 and CDR2: LGHNA, YNFKEQ. The CDR3 DNA follows: TGTGCCAGCAGCCAACCTGACAGGGGCAACAATGAGCAGTTCTTC. Translated: CASSQPDRGNNEQFF.

The chain carries TRBV12-3 or TRBV12-4 and TRBJ1-5; 9 bases are a match to TRBD1. Germline trimming cut 7 bases from V and 6 bases from J; bases unmatched to any gene: 13. This CDR3 contains 16 residues. CDR3 DNA sequence: TGTGCCAGCACCCTTTTGGACGACAGGGGGGTTCAGCCCCAGCATTTT. Translated, it gives CASTLLDDRGVQPQHF.